Each of the 9 T cell receptor beta chains below was sequenced from the same sample in a study of T cell changes during pregnancy in multiple sclerosis. The protocol was immunoSEQ multiplex PCR, while the TCRdb copy is restricted to in-frame clones and leaves out a portion. Altogether around 130,000 clones are present, approximately 93% being singletons, with the ten largest covering 6.2%. The sequencing used peripheral blood, collected before pregnancy. Receptor source: a female donor with multiple sclerosis, enrolled in a pregnancy study.

This chain links TRBV5-1 with TRBJ2-3; 8 bases map to TRBD2. J was trimmed by 2 bases and V by 6 bases; bases with no gene match: 14. This CDR3 is 17 amino acids long. CDR1 SGHRS and CDR2 YFSETQ come from the germline V gene. The chain's CDR3 is CASTFSGTSLTTDTQYF. The CDR3 nucleotides are TGCGCCAGCACCTTTAGCGGGACATCTTTGACCACAGATACGCAGTATTTT.

As DNA, the CDR3 is TGTGCCAGCAGTTGGGAGAGGGACTTCTCCTACGAGCAGTACTTC. This gives the protein CASSWERDFSYEQYF. The chain links TRBV28 to TRBJ2-7; possibly TRBD2 for D (6 bases). This CDR3 region has 15 residues. Per germline, CDR1 MDHEN and CDR2 SYDVKM. With 4 bases removed from V and 0 bases from J, the gap between germline ends came to 13 bases.

The chain is built from TRBV4-2 and TRBJ2-7; 8 nucleotides match TRBD2. Looked up from germline, CDR1 is LGHNA and CDR2 is YNFKEQ. V shed 1 base and J 2 bases; nucleotides not matched to a gene: 1. CDR3 size: 14 residues. CDR3 region: CASSQGGGTYEQYF. The CDR3 DNA follows: TGTGCCAGCAGCCAAGGCGGGGGGACCTACGAGCAGTACTTC.

J is TRBJ2-3 and V is TRBV11-2, with TRBD2 matching over 12 bases. Germline lookup yields CDR1 SGHAT and CDR2 FQNNGV. V lost 3 bases, J lost 3 bases, and 1 base stayed unmatched. The CDR3 covers 15 residues. The CDR3 sequence: CASSFLAGGTDTQYF. The CDR3 nucleotides read TGTGCCAGCAGCTTTCTAGCGGGGGGGACAGATACGCAGTATTTT.

V and J are TRBV6-1 and TRBJ1-5; D is undetermined. The CDR3 extends over 13 amino acids. V was cut by 5 bases and J by 4 bases, with 9 bases left in between. Germline CDR1 and CDR2: MNHNS and SASEGT. CDR3 nucleotide sequence: TGTGCCAGCAGTCCGGCAGGAAATCAGCCCCAGCATTTT. It encodes CASSPAGNQPQHF.

V usage is TRBV27 and J usage is TRBJ2-1, with 13 bases fitting TRBD2. This CDR3 comprises 17 residues. V trimming: 5 bases; J trimming: 9 bases; junction bases outside the gene matches: 13. Germline V gene lookup returns CDR1 MNHEY and CDR2 SMNVEV (reference sequence). DNA for the CDR3: TGTGCCAGCAGTCATACCGCACTAGCGGGAGGGCCCGCTGAGCAGTTCTTC. Its protein is CASSHTALAGGPAEQFF.

The V gene is TRBV27, the J gene TRBJ2-3; perhaps TRBD2 as D (6 bases). In germline, CDR1 is MNHEY, CDR2 SMNVEV (reference sequence). This CDR3 has 15 amino acids. The ends were cut back, 7 bases at V and 2 bases at J, with 16 bases in the middle. CDR3 loop: CASTTGVSSTDTQYF. The CDR3 DNA is TGTGCCAGCACTACGGGAGTATCTTCCACAGATACGCAGTATTTT.

Only one count was recorded for this clone. The V and J genes are TRBV15 and TRBJ1-1; D is unresolved. The CDR3 contains 13 residues. V lost 5 bases and J lost 4, with 11 bases in between. The germline gives CDR1 LNHNV, CDR2 YYDKDF (reference sequence). The chain's CDR3 is CATSGTRPTEAFF. For the CDR3, the DNA is TGTGCCACCAGCGGTACTAGGCCCACTGAAGCTTTCTTT. Filled out from reference TRBV15 and TRBJ1-1, the complete variable domain reads DAMVIQNPRYQVTQFGKPVTLSCSQTLNHNVMYWYQQKSSQAPKLLFHYYDKDFNNEADTPDNFQSRRPNTSFCFLDIRSPGLGDTAMYLCATSGTRPTEAFFGQGTRLTVV.

Points on this clone: This likely comes from a read error, as the CDR3 has no conserved phenylalanine or tryptophan at its end. The rearrangement links TRBV7-9 to TRBJ1-2, with D tentatively TRBD1 (5 bases). CDR1 SEHNR and CDR2 FQNEAQ come from the germline V gene (reference sequence). Trimming pared 4 bases from V and 8 bases from J, leaving 14 bases between. The CDR3 consists of 13 residues. This CDR3 reads CASSSGAREGYTL. Written as DNA, the CDR3 is TGTGCCAGCAGCTCCGGGGCCCGGGAGGGCTACACCCTC.